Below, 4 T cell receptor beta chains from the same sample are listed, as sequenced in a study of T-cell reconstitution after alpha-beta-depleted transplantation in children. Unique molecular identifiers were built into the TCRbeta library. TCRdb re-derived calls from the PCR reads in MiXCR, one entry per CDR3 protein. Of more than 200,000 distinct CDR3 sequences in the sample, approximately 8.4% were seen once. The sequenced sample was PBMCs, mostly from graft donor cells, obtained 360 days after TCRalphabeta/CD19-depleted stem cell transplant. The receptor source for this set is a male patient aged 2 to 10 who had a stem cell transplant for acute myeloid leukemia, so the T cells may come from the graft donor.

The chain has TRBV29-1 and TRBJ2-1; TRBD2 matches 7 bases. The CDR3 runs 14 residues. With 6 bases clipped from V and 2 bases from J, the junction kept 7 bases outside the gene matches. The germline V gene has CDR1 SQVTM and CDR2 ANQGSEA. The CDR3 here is CSVRGLETYNEQFF. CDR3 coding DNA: TGCAGCGTCCGCGGACTAGAGACCTACAATGAGCAGTTCTTC.

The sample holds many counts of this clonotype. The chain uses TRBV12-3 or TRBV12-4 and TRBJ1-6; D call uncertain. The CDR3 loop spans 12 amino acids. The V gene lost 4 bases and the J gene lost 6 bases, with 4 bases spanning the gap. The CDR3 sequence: CASSSSNSPLHF. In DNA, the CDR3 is TGTGCCAGCAGTTCCAGTAATTCACCCCTCCACTTT.

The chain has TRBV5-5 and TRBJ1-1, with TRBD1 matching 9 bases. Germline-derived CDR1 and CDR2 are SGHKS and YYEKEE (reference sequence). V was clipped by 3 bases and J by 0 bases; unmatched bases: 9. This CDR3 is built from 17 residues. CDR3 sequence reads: CASSWGQGTYMNTEAFF. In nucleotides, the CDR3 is TGTGCCAGCAGCTGGGGACAGGGAACTTACATGAACACTGAAGCTTTCTTT.

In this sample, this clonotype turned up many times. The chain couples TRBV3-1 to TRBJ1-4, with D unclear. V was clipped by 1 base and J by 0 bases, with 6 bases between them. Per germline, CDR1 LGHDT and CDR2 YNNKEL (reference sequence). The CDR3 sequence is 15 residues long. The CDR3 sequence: CASSQAVATNEKLFF. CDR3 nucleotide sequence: TGTGCCAGCAGCCAAGCGGTTGCAACTAATGAAAAACTGTTTTTT.